This T cell receptor (beta chain) was recorded in a study of T cell responses to AZD1222 COVID-19 vaccine. Assay used: immunoSEQ multiplex PCR; TCRdb lists only in-frame clones, some missing. The sample lists more than 250,000 clones, 80% to 95% seen once, with 0.55% in the top ten. Whole-study results and caveats: The span of vaccine-associated CD4 TCRs extended across spike, with dominance at 160-218 and 743-854. Sampling captured repertoires only after the peak T cell response. White British donors predominated, females outnumbered males, and clonal diversity was possibly underestimated. The study identified only six AZD1222 recipients as seropositive at baseline.

The ends were cut back, 10 bases at V and 2 bases at J, with 15 bases in the middle. Germline V gives CDR1 MDHEN, CDR2 SYDVKM. CDR3 length: 14 residues. As concerns this clone: Its specificity is unknown.

Sequenced here: peripheral blood, sampled on day 0 of AZD1222 vaccination. The sequence came from an adult in good health. The rearrangement joins TRBV28 to TRBJ2-1; D is possibly TRBD1 (6 bases). For the CDR3, the DNA is TGTGCCACACTCCTACAGGGCGCCTACAATGAGCAGTTCTTC. Protein sequence: CATLLQGAYNEQFF.